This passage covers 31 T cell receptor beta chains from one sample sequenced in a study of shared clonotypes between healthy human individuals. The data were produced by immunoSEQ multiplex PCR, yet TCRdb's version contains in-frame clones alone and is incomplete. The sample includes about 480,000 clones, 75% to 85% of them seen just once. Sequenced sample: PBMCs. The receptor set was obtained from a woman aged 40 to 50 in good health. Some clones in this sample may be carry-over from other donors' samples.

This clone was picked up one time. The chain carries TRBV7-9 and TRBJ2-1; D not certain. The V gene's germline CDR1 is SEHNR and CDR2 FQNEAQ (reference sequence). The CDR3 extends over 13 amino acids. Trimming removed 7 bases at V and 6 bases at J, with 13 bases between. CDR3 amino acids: CASTTQVFNEQFF. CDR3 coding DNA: TGTGCCAGCACCACTCAAGTGTTCAATGAGCAGTTCTTC.

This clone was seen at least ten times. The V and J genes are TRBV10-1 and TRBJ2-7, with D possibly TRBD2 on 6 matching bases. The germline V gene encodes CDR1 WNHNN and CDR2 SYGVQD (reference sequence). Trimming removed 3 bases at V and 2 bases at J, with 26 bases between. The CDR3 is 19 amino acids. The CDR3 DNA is TGCGCCAGCAGTGATGGAGGGGTCCCCACCCAACAGTCCCCCTACGAGCAGTACTTC. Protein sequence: CASSDGGVPTQQSPYEQYF.

CDR3 DNA sequence: TGTGCCAGTAGAAGTGGCTACGAGCAGTACTTC. Encoded protein: CASRSGYEQYF. V and J are TRBV19 and TRBJ2-7, with D unclear. This CDR3 region has 11 residues. With 6 bases removed from V and 3 bases from J, the gap between germline ends came to 6 bases. Germline CDR1 LNHDA, CDR2 SQIVND (reference sequence). Full variable domain (missing parts from reference TRBV19 and TRBJ2-7): DGGITQSPKYLFRKEGQNVTLSCEQNLNHDAMYWYRQDPGQGLRLIYYSQIVNDFQKGDIAEGYSVSREKKESFPLTVTSAQKNPTAFYLCASRSGYEQYFGPGTRLTVT.

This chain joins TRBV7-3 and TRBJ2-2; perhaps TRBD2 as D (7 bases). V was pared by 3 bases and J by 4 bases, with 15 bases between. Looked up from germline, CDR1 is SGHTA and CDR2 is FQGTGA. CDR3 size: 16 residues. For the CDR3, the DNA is TGTGCCAGCAGCTTGATTCGGGGGGCGGCCACCGGGGAGCTGTTTTTT. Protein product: CASSLIRGAATGELFF.

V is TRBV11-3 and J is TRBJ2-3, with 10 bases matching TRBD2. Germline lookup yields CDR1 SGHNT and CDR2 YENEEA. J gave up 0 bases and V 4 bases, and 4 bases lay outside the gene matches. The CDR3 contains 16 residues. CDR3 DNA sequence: TGTGCCAGCAGCTCCGGAGCGGGAGGGAGCACAGATACGCAGTATTTT. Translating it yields CASSSGAGGSTDTQYF.

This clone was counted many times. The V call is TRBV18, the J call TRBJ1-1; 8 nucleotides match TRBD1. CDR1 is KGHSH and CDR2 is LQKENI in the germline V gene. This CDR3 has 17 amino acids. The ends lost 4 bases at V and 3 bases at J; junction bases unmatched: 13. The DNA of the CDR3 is TGTGCCAGCTCACTGCGCCCACAGGGGGTGAGAGACACTGAAGCTTTCTTT. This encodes CASSLRPQGVRDTEAFF. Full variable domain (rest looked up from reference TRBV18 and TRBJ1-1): NAGVMQNPRHLVRRRGQEARLRCSPMKGHSHVYWYRQLPEEGLKFMVYLQKENIIDESGMPKERFSAEFPKEGPSILRIQQVVRGDSAAYFCASSLRPQGVRDTEAFFGQGTRLTVV.

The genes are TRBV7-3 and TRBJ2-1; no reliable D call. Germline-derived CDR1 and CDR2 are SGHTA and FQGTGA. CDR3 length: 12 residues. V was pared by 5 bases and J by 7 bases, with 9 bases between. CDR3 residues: CASSVGKNEQFF. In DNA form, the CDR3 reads TGTGCCAGCAGCGTAGGGAAGAATGAGCAGTTCTTC.

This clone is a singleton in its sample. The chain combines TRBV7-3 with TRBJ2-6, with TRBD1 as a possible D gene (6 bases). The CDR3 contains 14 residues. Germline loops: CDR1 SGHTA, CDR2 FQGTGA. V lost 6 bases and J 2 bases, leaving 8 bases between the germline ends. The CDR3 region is CASRAGAGANVLTF. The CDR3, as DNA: TGTGCCAGCAGGGCAGGGGCTGGGGCCAACGTCCTGACTTTC.

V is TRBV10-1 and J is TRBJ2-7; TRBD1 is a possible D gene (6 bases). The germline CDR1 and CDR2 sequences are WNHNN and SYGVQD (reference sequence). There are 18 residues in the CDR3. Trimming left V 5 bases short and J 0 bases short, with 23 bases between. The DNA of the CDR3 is TGCGCCAGCAGTCCCCTTTCTCAGACAGGAGAAAGCTCCTACGAGCAGTACTTC. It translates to CASSPLSQTGESSYEQYF.

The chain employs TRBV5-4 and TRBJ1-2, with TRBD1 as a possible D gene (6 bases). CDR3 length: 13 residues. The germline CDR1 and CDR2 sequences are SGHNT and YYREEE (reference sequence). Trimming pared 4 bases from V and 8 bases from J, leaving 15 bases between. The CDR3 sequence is CASSPRTETGYTF. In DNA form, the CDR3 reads TGTGCCAGCAGCCCAAGGACAGAAACGGGCTACACCTTC.

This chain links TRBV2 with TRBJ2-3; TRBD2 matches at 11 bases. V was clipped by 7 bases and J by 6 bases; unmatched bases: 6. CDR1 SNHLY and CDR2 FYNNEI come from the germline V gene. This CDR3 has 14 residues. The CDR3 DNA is TGTGCCAGCACTCGGACTAGCGGGTACGATACGCAGTATTTT. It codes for CASTRTSGYDTQYF. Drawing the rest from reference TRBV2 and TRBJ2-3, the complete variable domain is EPEVTQTPSHQVTQMGQEVILRCVPISNHLYFYWYRQILGQKVEFLVSFYNNEISEKSEIFDDQFSVERPDGSNFTLKIRSTKLEDSAMYFCASTRTSGYDTQYFGPGTRLTVL.

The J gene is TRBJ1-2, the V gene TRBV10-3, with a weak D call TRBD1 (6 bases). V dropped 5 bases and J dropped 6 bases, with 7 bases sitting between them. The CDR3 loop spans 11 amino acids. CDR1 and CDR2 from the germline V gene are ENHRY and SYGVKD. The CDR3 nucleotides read TGTGCCATCAGTTCAGGGGATGGCTACACCTTC. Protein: CAISSGDGYTF.

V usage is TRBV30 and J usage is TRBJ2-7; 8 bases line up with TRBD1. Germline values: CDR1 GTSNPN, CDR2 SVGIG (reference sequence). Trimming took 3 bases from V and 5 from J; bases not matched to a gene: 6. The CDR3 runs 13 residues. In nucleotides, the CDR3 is TGTGCCTGGAGCGGACAGGGTTGGAACGAGCAGTACTTC. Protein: CAWSGQGWNEQYF.

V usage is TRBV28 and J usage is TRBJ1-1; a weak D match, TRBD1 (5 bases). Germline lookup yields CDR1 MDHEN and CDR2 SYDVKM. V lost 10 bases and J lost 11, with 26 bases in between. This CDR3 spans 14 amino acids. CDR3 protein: CATKPAGRTPRAFF. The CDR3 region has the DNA TGTGCCACCAAACCGGCAGGGAGGACACCCCGGGCTTTCTTT.

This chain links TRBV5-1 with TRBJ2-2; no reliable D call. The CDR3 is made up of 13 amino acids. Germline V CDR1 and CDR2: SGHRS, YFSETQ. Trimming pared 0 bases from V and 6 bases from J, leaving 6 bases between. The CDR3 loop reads CASSLDASGELFF. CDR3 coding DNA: TGCGCCAGCAGCTTGGACGCATCCGGGGAGCTGTTTTTT.

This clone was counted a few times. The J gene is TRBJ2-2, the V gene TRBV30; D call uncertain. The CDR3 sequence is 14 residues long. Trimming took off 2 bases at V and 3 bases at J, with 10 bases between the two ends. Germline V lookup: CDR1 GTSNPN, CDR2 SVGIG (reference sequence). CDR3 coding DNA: TGTGCCTGGAGTTCAAACGACTACACCGGGGAGCTGTTTTTT. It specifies CAWSSNDYTGELFF.

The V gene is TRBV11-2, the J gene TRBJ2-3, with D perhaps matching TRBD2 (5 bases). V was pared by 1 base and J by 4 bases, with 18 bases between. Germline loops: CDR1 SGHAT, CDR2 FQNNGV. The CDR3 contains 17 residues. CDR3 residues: CASSLVSGDMQADTQYF. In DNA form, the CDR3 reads TGTGCCAGCAGCTTAGTAAGCGGCGACATGCAGGCAGATACGCAGTATTTT.

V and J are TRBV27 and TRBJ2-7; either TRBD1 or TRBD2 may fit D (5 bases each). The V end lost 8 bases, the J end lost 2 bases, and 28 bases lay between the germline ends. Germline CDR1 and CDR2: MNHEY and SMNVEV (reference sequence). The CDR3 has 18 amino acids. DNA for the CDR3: TGTGCCAGCGCCAGTTCGGAGACCGGGACGAATGGAGCCTACGAGCAGTACTTC. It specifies CASASSETGTNGAYEQYF.

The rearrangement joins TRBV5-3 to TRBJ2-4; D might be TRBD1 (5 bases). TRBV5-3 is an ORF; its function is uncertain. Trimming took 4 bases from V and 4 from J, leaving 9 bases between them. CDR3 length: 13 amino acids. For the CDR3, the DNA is TGTGCCAGAAGCGTCAGGGAAAAAAACATTCAGTACTTC. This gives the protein CARSVREKNIQYF.

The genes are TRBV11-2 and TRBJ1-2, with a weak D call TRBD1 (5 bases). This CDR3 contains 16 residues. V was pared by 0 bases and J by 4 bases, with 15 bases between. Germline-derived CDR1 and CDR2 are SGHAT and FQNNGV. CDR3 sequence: CASSLEGGSGIYGYTF. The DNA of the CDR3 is TGTGCCAGCAGCTTAGAGGGGGGTTCCGGGATCTATGGCTACACCTTC.

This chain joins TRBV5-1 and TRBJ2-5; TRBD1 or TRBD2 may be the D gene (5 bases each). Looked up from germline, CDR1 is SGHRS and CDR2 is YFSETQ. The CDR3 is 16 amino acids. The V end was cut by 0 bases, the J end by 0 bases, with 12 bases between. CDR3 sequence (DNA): TGCGCCAGCAGCTTGGAGTCGGGACGGTACCAAGAGACCCAGTACTTC. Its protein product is CASSLESGRYQETQYF.

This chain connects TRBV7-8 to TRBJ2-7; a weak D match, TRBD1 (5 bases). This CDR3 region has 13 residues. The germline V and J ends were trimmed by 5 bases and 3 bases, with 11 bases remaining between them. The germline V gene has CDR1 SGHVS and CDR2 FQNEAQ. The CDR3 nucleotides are TGTGCCAGCAGCCCAGACAGCCTCTACGAGCAGTACTTC. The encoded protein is CASSPDSLYEQYF.

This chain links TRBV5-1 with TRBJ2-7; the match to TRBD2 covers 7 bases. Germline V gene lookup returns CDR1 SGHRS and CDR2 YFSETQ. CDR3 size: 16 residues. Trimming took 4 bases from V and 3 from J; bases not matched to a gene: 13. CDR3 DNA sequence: TGCGCCAGCAGCCCCCGCTCGGCCGCGGGAGTCTACGAGCAGTACTTC. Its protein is CASSPRSAAGVYEQYF.

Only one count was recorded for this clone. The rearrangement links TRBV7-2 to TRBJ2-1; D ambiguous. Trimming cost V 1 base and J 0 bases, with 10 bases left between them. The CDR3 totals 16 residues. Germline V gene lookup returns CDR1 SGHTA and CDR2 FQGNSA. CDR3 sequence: CASSLVVGISYNEQFF. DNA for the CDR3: TGTGCCAGCAGCTTAGTGGTTGGGATCTCCTACAATGAGCAGTTCTTC.

The CDR3 sequence: CAISGQGMETQYF. The CDR3 DNA reads as TGTGCCATCAGTGGACAGGGCATGGAGACCCAGTACTTC. The chain combines TRBV10-3 with TRBJ2-5, with 7 bases aligning to TRBD1. V shed 4 bases, J shed 5 bases, and the junction held 4 bases outside the gene matches. From germline, CDR1 is ENHRY and CDR2 SYGVKD. This CDR3 spans 13 amino acids.

The CDR3 reads CASSEGWGPSTDTQYF. The DNA of the CDR3 is TGTGCCAGCAGTGAGGGGTGGGGCCCCAGCACAGATACGCAGTATTTT. The V gene is TRBV28, the J gene TRBJ2-3; perhaps D is TRBD1 or TRBD2 (5 bases each). V was clipped by 5 bases and J by 0 bases, with 15 bases between them. CDR3 length: 16 amino acids. Germline V gene data show CDR1 as MDHEN and CDR2 as SYDVKM. Combining the CDR3 with reference TRBV28 and TRBJ2-3 gives the whole variable domain DVKVTQSSRYLVKRTGEKVFLECVQDMDHENMFWYRQDPGLGLRLIYFSYDVKMKEKGDIPEGYSVSREKKERFSLILESASTNQTSMYLCASSEGWGPSTDTQYFGPGTRLTVL.

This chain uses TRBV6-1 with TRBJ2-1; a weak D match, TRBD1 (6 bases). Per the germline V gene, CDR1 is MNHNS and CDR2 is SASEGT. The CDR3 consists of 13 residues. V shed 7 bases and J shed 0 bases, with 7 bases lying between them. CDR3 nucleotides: TGTGCCAGCACCAGGGGCTCCTACAATGAGCAGTTCTTC. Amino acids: CASTRGSYNEQFF.

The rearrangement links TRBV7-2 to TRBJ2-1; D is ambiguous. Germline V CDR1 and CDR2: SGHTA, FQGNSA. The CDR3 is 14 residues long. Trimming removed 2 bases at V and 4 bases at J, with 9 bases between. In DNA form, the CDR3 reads TGTGCCAGCAGCTTAACTGGGCTTTACAATGAGCAGTTCTTC. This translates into CASSLTGLYNEQFF.

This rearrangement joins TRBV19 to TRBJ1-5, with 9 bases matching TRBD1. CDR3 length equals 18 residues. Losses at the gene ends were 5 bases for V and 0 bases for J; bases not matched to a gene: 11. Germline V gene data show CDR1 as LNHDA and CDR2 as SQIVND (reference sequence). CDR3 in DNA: TGTGCCAGTAGTGATCCGGCGGGACAGGGTATTAGCAATCAGCCCCAGCATTTT. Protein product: CASSDPAGQGISNQPQHF.

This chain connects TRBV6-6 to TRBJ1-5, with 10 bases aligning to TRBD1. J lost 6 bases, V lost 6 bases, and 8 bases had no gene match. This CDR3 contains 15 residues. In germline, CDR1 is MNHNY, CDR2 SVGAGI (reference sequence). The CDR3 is CASSSGQGVSQPQHF. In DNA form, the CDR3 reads TGTGCCAGCAGCTCCGGACAGGGGGTAAGTCAGCCCCAGCATTTT.

The CDR3 sequence: CASSQEAGYNEQFF. The CDR3 bases are TGTGCCAGCAGCCAAGAGGCTGGGTACAATGAGCAGTTCTTC. The chain carries TRBV4-2 and TRBJ2-1; D uncertain. From germline, CDR1 is LGHNA and CDR2 YNFKEQ. V was shortened by 0 bases and J by 4 bases, with 7 bases between the two germline ends. This CDR3 has 14 amino acids.